This section outlines one TCR beta chain sequence together with its context. Its antigen is currently unknown. These data belong to a study of stem cell transplantation in POMP-related autoinflammatory disease. Study-wide results and limits: PRAID patients trended toward lower TRB diversity and higher clonality in all analyzed T-cell subsets.

Profiled with immunoSEQ multiplex PCR; TCRdb holds only in-frame clones, not every one. Among about 1,000 clones listed, roughly 72% were seen once. The V gene's germline CDR1 is MNHEY and CDR2 SMNVEV (reference sequence). This CDR3 has 17 residues. J gave up 6 bases and V 5 bases, and 14 bases lay outside the gene matches. Sequencing was performed on CD8+ T cells from PBMCs. The clonotype originates from a human donor in good health. The chain uses TRBV27 and TRBJ2-3; 10 positions match TRBD2. CDR3 DNA: TGTGCCAGCAGTCTCCTGGAAACTAGCGGGATGGCGGATACGCAGTATTTT. Its translation: CASSLLETSGMADTQYF.